The 8 T cell receptor beta chains below come from one sample, sequenced in a study. TCRdb reanalysed the RT-PCR reads using MiXCR and keeps one entry per CDR3 protein. Among about 680,000 distinct CDR3 sequences, 12% to 15% were seen once, and the ten largest hold 3.6%. Sequences were obtained from memory CD4+ T cells from blood. The receptors were sampled from a female donor in good health, serving as a healthy control.

This clonotype has a handful of counts. This chain connects TRBV13 to TRBJ1-1; tentative D call: TRBD1 (6 bases). The V end lost 6 bases, the J end lost 6 bases, and 17 bases lay between the germline ends. The CDR3 length is 14 residues. Germline CDR1 and CDR2: PRHDT and FYEKMQ (reference sequence). The CDR3 DNA sequence: TGTGCCAGCAGTTTTTACGCCAGGGGCGCTGAAGCTTTCTTT. This gives the protein CASSFYARGAEAFF.

This clonotype was counted many times. The chain couples TRBV30 to TRBJ2-5; possible D gene TRBD2, 5 bases. The CDR3 contains 15 residues. V shed 2 bases and J shed 0 bases, with 13 bases lying between them. CDR1 is GTSNPN and CDR2 is SVGIG in the germline V gene (reference sequence). The CDR3 coding sequence is TGTGCCTGGAGTAAAAAGGGAGCGTACCAAGAGACCCAGTACTTC. Translated, it gives CAWSKKGAYQETQYF. Using reference TRBV30 and TRBJ2-5 for the parts outside the CDR3, the full variable domain is SQTIHQWPATLVQPVGSPLSLECTVEGTSNPNLYWYRQAAGRGLQLLFYSVGIGQISSEVPQNLSASRPQDRQFILSSKKLLLSDSGFYLCAWSKKGAYQETQYFGPGTRLLVL.

This clonotype was seen ten or more times. V is TRBV6-2 or TRBV6-3 and J is TRBJ1-2, with D tentatively TRBD1 (6 bases). This CDR3 spans 13 amino acids. The germline gives CDR1 MNHEY, CDR2 SVGEGT. Trimming shortened V by 6 bases and J by 8 bases, and 16 bases separated the two germline ends. CDR3 sequence reads: CASRNRVAEGYTF. The CDR3 nucleotides are TGTGCCAGCAGAAACAGGGTAGCGGAGGGCTACACCTTC.

This clonotype was found many times. The rearrangement links TRBV5-6 to TRBJ2-5; the match to TRBD2 covers 9 bases. Germline CDR1 reads SGHDT; CDR2 reads YYEEEE. The CDR3 contains 16 residues. V lost 0 bases to trimming and J lost 5 bases; unmatched junction nucleotides: 8. CDR3 in amino acids: CASSLVGGRAWETQYF. CDR3 nucleotides: TGTGCCAGCAGCTTGGTCGGCGGGAGGGCCTGGGAGACCCAGTACTTC. Together with reference TRBV5-6 and TRBJ2-5, the CDR3 gives the full variable domain: DAGVTQSPTHLIKTRGQQVTLRCSPKSGHDTVSWYQQALGQGPQFIFQYYEEEERQRGNFPDRFSGHQFPNYSSELNVNALLLGDSALYLCASSLVGGRAWETQYFGPGTRLLVL.

The chain recombines TRBV7-3 with TRBJ2-7; 7 bases match TRBD2. Germline V lookup: CDR1 SGHTA, CDR2 FQGTGA. This CDR3 comprises 12 residues. The J segment lost 12 bases and the V segment lost 4 bases, leaving 9 bases of the junction unmatched. CDR3 coding DNA: TGTGCCAGCAGCTGGCCCGGGCCGGGGGGGTACTTC. It is translated as CASSWPGPGGYF.

This clonotype has more than one count but fewer than ten. The rearrangement links TRBV6-6 to TRBJ2-1; 11 nucleotides align to TRBD2. The germline V gene encodes CDR1 MNHNY and CDR2 SVGAGI (reference sequence). CDR3 size: 16 residues. V lost 4 bases to trimming and J lost 4 bases; unmatched junction nucleotides: 6. The CDR3 sequence: CASSSARLAGYNEQFF. The CDR3 nucleotides are TGTGCCAGCAGTTCGGCTCGACTAGCGGGATACAATGAGCAGTTCTTC.

This chain's CDR3 is CATSRVSGLDYEQYF. In DNA form, the CDR3 reads TGTGCCACCAGCAGAGTCTCGGGACTGGACTACGAGCAGTACTTC. The V gene is TRBV15, the J gene TRBJ2-7; tentative D call: TRBD2 (6 bases). The germline gives CDR1 LNHNV, CDR2 YYDKDF (reference sequence). With 1 base removed from V and 3 bases from J, the gap between germline ends came to 13 bases. This CDR3 is built from 15 residues.

This clonotype has a handful of counts. The V gene is TRBV5-1, the J gene TRBJ1-3; D is perhaps TRBD1 (5 bases). Trimming shortened V by 0 bases and J by 0 bases, and 10 bases separated the two germline ends. The CDR3 runs 16 residues. Germline CDR1 and CDR2: SGHRS and YFSETQ. The CDR3 DNA reads TGCGCCAGCAGCTTGGCCGGGGGGGTCTCTGGAAACACCATATATTTT. This gives the protein CASSLAGGVSGNTIYF.